These T cell receptor beta chains were read from a single sample in a study of blood T cell repertoires in COVID-19. Produced via immunoSEQ multiplex PCR; TCRdb's table is partial and in-frame only. This sample has roughly 290,000 clones, with over 75% found just once. The sample taken for sequencing was PBMCs or T cells enriched from blood (not recorded which). The receptors stem from a woman aged 25 to 39 who had recovered from COVID-19. CDR3s include the opening cysteine and the closing phenylalanine or tryptophan. D genes are given only for firm matches. Some rows have no size entry. The others give once, few or many, or a class for an expanded clone.

v_gene	d_gene	j_gene	abundance	CDR3aa	CDR3nt
TRBV20-1	.	TRBJ1-2	.	CSARADYGYTF	TGCAGTGCTAGGGCGGACTATGGCTACACCTTC
TRBV6-5	TRBD1	TRBJ1-5	few	CASGTAGNQPQHF	TGTGCCAGTGGGACAGCGGGCAATCAGCCCCAGCATTTT
TRBV4-2	.	TRBJ1-3	few	CASSQESAGRNGNTIYF	TGTGCCAGCAGCCAAGAGTCGGCAGGGAGGAATGGAAACACCATATATTTT
TRBV12-3/TRBV12-4	TRBD1	TRBJ1-2	.	CASSPAGGYGYTF	TGTGCCAGCAGCCCCGCAGGGGGCTATGGCTACACCTTC
TRBV27	TRBD1	TRBJ2-3	once	CASTPQGATGFNEDTQYF	TGTGCCAGCACCCCGCAGGGGGCTACAGGATTCAACGAAGATACGCAGTATTTT
TRBV6-5	TRBD1	TRBJ2-7	.	CASTRTGGNDEQYF	TGTGCCAGCACCCGGACAGGGGGCAACGACGAGCAGTACTTC
TRBV5-1	.	TRBJ2-5	.	CASSPGGGRMETQYF	TGCGCCAGCAGCCCTGGGGGGGGGCGGATGGAGACCCAGTACTTC
TRBV28	TRBD1	TRBJ1-4	.	CASLGQGRSTNEKLFF	TGTGCTAGCCTCGGACAGGGAAGGTCCACTAATGAAAAACTGTTTTTT
TRBV6-9	.	TRBJ1-1	.	CASSYLLSLIAFF	TGTGCCAGCAGTTATTTGCTATCTTTGATAGCTTTCTTT
TRBV2	.	TRBJ1-1	.	CASSPRNTEAFF	TGTGCCAGCAGCCCGCGAAACACTGAAGCTTTCTTT
TRBV19	.	TRBJ1-1	.	CASSHLGSTEAFF	TGTGCCAGTAGCCACCTAGGGAGCACTGAAGCTTTCTTT
TRBV12-3/TRBV12-4	.	TRBJ1-5	once	CASSPGQNQPQHF	TGTGCCAGCAGCCCGGGACAAAATCAGCCCCAGCATTTT
TRBV3-1/TRBV3-2	.	TRBJ1-5	.	CASSQAGQPQHF	TGTGCCAGCAGCCAAGCGGGTCAGCCCCAGCATTTT
TRBV7-9	.	TRBJ1-2	.	CASSLQGRELNYGYTF	TGTGCCAGCAGCTTACAAGGCAGGGAACTGAACTATGGCTACACCTTC
TRBV19	TRBD2	TRBJ2-3	.	CASTPRTSGRAPDTQYF	TGTGCCAGCACCCCCCGGACTAGCGGGAGGGCCCCAGATACGCAGTATTTT
TRBV7-9	.	TRBJ2-5	.	CASSLGARRETQYF	TGTGCCAGCAGCTTAGGTGCAAGGAGAGAGACCCAGTACTTC
TRBV2	TRBD1	TRBJ1-5	.	CASSLDTGGNQPQHF	TGTGCCAGCAGTTTAGATACAGGGGGCAATCAGCCCCAGCATTTT
TRBV5-8	.	TRBJ1-2	once	CASSLRPSGRDGYTF	TGTGCCAGCAGCCTCCGCCCAAGCGGACGTGATGGCTACACCTTC
TRBV12-3/TRBV12-4	TRBD1	TRBJ1-1	.	CASSPQGGREAFF	TGTGCCAGCAGCCCTCAAGGGGGCCGTGAAGCTTTCTTT
TRBV11-2	TRBD1	TRBJ1-3	.	CASSLTETGWGNTIYF	TGTGCCAGCAGCTTAACCGAGACAGGGTGGGGAAACACCATATATTTT
TRBV14	TRBD1	TRBJ2-7	.	CASLPGQGPPEGAYEQYF	TGTGCCAGTCTCCCGGGACAGGGGCCTCCGGAGGGTGCTTACGAGCAGTACTTC
TRBV15	.	TRBJ1-4	.	CATSRDERAGNEKLFF	TGTGCCACCAGCAGAGACGAGCGGGCGGGGAATGAAAAACTGTTTTTT
TRBV5-1	TRBD1	TRBJ1-1	once	CASSWTGFEAFF	TGCGCCAGCAGCTGGACAGGGTTTGAAGCTTTCTTT
TRBV7-6	TRBD2	TRBJ2-1	.	CASSTGLLNEQFF	TGTGCCAGCAGCACGGGACTACTCAATGAGCAGTTCTTC
TRBV5-6	.	TRBJ2-7	.	CASSLPGSGEQYF	TGTGCCAGCAGCTTGCCAGGATCGGGGGAGCAGTACTTC
TRBV7-2	.	TRBJ2-3	.	CASSLVYGVLGPNTQYF	TGTGCCAGCAGCTTAGTGTATGGGGTCCTGGGGCCTAATACGCAGTATTTT
TRBV9	.	TRBJ1-1	.	CASSVSGGLNTEAFF	TGTGCCAGCAGCGTTTCGGGAGGGCTGAACACTGAAGCTTTCTTT
TRBV7-3	TRBD2	TRBJ2-1	.	CASSLRREDEQFF	TGTGCCAGCAGCTTACGGCGGGAGGATGAGCAGTTCTTC
TRBV21-1	.	TRBJ2-5	.	CASSKARLAGGQTQYF	TGTGCCAGCAGCAAAGCGCGGCTAGCGGGAGGTCAGACCCAGTACTTC
TRBV5-1	TRBD1	TRBJ1-2	.	CASRPPGTGLGYTF	TGCGCCAGCAGGCCTCCCGGGACAGGTCTTGGCTACACCTTC
TRBV7-2	.	TRBJ1-2	.	CASFGSNYGYTF	TGTGCCAGCTTTGGGAGTAACTATGGCTACACCTTC
TRBV11-1	.	TRBJ1-5	.	CASSPSRNQPQHF	TGTGCCAGCTCCCCTAGCCGGAACCAGCCCCAGCATTTT
TRBV24-1	TRBD1	TRBJ2-2	.	CATRQGRGTGELFF	TGTGCCACCCGACAGGGGCGGGGCACCGGGGAGCTGTTTTTT
TRBV3-1/TRBV3-2	.	TRBJ2-4	.	CASSQGRLAKNIQYF	TGTGCCAGCAGCCAAGGCCGACTTGCCAAAAACATTCAGTACTTC
TRBV4-2	.	TRBJ2-7	.	CASSQDGTPSYEQYF	TGTGCCAGCAGCCAAGACGGGACACCCTCCTACGAGCAGTACTTC
TRBV28	TRBD1	TRBJ1-6	.	CASSSPGTGTRAPLHF	TGTGCCAGCAGTTCACCCGGGACAGGGACTCGGGCACCCCTCCACTTT
TRBV27	TRBD1	TRBJ1-1	few	CASRDGQGRTEAFF	TGTGCCAGCAGGGATGGACAGGGGAGGACTGAAGCTTTCTTT
TRBV18	.	TRBJ1-1	.	CASSPQQGGTEAFF	TGTGCCAGCTCACCCCAGCAGGGCGGCACTGAAGCTTTCTTT
TRBV28	.	TRBJ1-6	.	CASTPGYSPLHF	TGTGCCAGCACCCCAGGGTATTCACCCCTCCACTTT
TRBV10-1	TRBD1	TRBJ2-7	.	CASSPRPGTGSYEQYF	TGCGCCAGCAGCCCCAGGCCCGGGACAGGGAGTTACGAGCAGTACTTC
TRBV7-9	TRBD2	TRBJ2-1	.	CASSLAGAGVINEQFF	TGTGCCAGCAGCTTAGCGGGAGCGGGAGTTATCAATGAGCAGTTCTTC
TRBV6-5	TRBD1	TRBJ1-2	.	CASSRTGVYYGYTF	TGTGCCAGCAGCCGGACAGGGGTCTACTATGGCTACACCTTC
TRBV25-1	TRBD2	TRBJ2-1	.	CATSSGSFSYNEQFF	TGTGCCACCAGTAGCGGGAGTTTTTCCTACAATGAGCAGTTCTTC
TRBV14	.	TRBJ1-6	.	CASSPRPSSDSPLHF	TGTGCCAGCAGCCCGAGGCCGAGTTCAGATTCACCCCTCCACTTT